The T cell receptor beta chain described here comes from a study of T cell clonality in common variable immunodeficiency. Broader study findings: Fewer TCRbeta clones were shared among CVID subjects than controls.

This clone was recorded a few times. Its antigen is unidentified. Heparinized whole blood, 5 to 8 ml, came from each donor. TCRdb's copy holds only in-frame clones and misses some; the assay was immunoSEQ multiplex PCR. Listed for the sample are about 35,000 clones, none seen a single time. This sequence originates from a person between 18 and 75 years old in good health. The sequencing input was peripheral blood mononuclear cells.

The CDR3 sequence is CASSRTGPGTSRGNEQFF. The CDR3 DNA, read in part, is TGTGCCAGTAGCCGTACGGGACCCGGGACTTCCCGAGGGAATGAG. The chain is built from TRBV19 and TRBJ2-1; D perhaps matches TRBD2 (6 bases). From the germline J gene comes the end of the CDR3, since the read stops 3 residues before it. There are 18 residues in the CDR3. Trimming removed 6 bases from V and 7 bases from J, with 28 bases in between. Germline V gene lookup returns CDR1 LNHDA and CDR2 SQIVND (reference sequence).